Included here is one TCR beta chain sequence, with context. As yet, its antigen is unknown. Measured with immunoSEQ multiplex PCR; TCRdb has only the in-frame clones, and not every one. The data show about 55,000 clones, more than 80% seen once. The entry originates in a study of PD-L1 blockade in urothelial cancer. At the level of the study: From 2014, patients received atezolizumab, given as 1,200 mg intravenously every 3 weeks. The researchers analyzed blood 3 weeks (second dose) and 6 weeks after treatment start.

Study-wide results and limits: Having blood TCR clonality under the median before treatment predicted better survival.

The J segment lost 0 bases and the V segment lost 6 bases, leaving 5 bases of the junction unmatched. The CDR3 loop spans 15 amino acids. CDR1 is LNHDA, CDR2 SQIVND, per germline (reference sequence). Time point given: pretreatment peripheral blood. The rearrangement joins TRBV19 to TRBJ2-3; 8 bases map to TRBD1. Material: PBMCs, obtained around atezolizumab (anti-PD-L1) treatment. The sequence came from a man aged 50 to 59 with urothelial cancer. Written as DNA, the CDR3 is TGTGCCAGTAGCCAGACAGGGGCAAGCACAGATACGCAGTATTTT. Protein: CASSQTGASTDTQYF.